The 5 T cell receptor beta chains presented below share a single source sample, sequenced in a study of T-cell memory formation after mild COVID-19. TCRdb redid the calling of the 5' RACE reads with MiXCR, one entry per CDR3 protein. The data contain 250,000 to 350,000 distinct CDR3 sequences, more than 15% of them singletons. Sequences were obtained from PBMCs or a T cell subset sorted from them (not recorded which). These receptors all come from a man between 18 and 35 years old who had mild COVID-19 (a few samples of this study predate the infection). Cell type and time point are not known.

Only a few counts were recorded for this clonotype. V is TRBV10-2 and J is TRBJ2-5; possibly TRBD2 for D (6 bases). Germline values: CDR1 WSHSY, CDR2 SAAADI. Trimming cost V 7 bases and J 1 base, with 16 bases left between them. This CDR3 spans 15 amino acids. The CDR3 DNA follows: TGCGCCAGCACAGGATTTGGGACTGGCCAAGAGACCCAGTACTTC. Its protein product is CASTGFGTGQETQYF.

The chain links TRBV6-6 to TRBJ2-7, with D possibly called TRBD1 or TRBD2 (6 bases each). V lost 4 bases to trimming and J lost 5 bases, with 12 bases between them. Germline V gene sequence: CDR1 MNHNY, CDR2 SVGAGI (reference sequence). This CDR3 region has 13 residues. The CDR3 bases are TGTGCCAGCAGTTGGGCAGGGGAGGACGAGCAGTACGTC. Translating it yields CASSWAGEDEQYV.

This clonotype has just a few counts. The chain couples TRBV6-5 to TRBJ1-1; the match to TRBD1 covers 7 bases. The CDR3 has 15 residues. Germline V lookup: CDR1 MNHEY, CDR2 SVGAGI. V was pared by 6 bases and J by 5 bases, with 12 bases of the junction left unmatched. For the CDR3, the DNA is TGTGCCAGCAGACTGACTTCGACAGGGACTACTGAAGCTTTCTTT. Translated, it gives CASRLTSTGTTEAFF.

The chain couples TRBV10-3 to TRBJ1-1, with no clear D. The V end lost 4 bases, the J end lost 11 bases, and 14 bases lay between the germline ends. Germline loops: CDR1 ENHRY, CDR2 SYGVKD. The CDR3 loop spans 12 amino acids. The CDR3, as DNA: TGTGCCATCAGTGCTGGGTCGAGGGAGGCTTTCTTT. Translating it yields CAISAGSREAFF.

This rearrangement joins TRBV6-2 or TRBV6-3 to TRBJ2-1; TRBD1 matches at 8 bases. CDR1 and CDR2 from the germline V gene are MNHEY and SVGEGT. V lost 4 bases, J lost 11 bases, and 4 bases stayed unmatched. The CDR3 is made up of 12 amino acids. The CDR3 nucleotides are TGTGCCAGCAGTTCTCGGACAGGGCAGCAGTTCTTC. Its translation: CASSSRTGQQFF.